The sequence of this T cell receptor beta chain was determined in a study of PD-L1 blockade in urothelial cancer. Notes on the study in general: Where pretreatment blood TCR clonality fell below the median, better survival was predicted.

Synthetic analogs of TCR templates were spiked into every PCR. Sequencing was performed with immunoSEQ multiplex PCR; in TCRdb, only in-frame clones are kept and a portion is missing. The repertoire holds around 30,000 clones, around four fifths seen once, with about 2.7% in the top ten. CDR3 length equals 16 residues. Germline CDR1 SGHTA, CDR2 FQGTGA. Trimming shortened V by 0 bases and J by 0 bases, and 10 bases separated the two germline ends. Regarding time point: peripheral blood 6 weeks after treatment start. On this clone itself: Antigen: not known.

This sequence joins TRBV7-3 and TRBJ2-3; maybe TRBD2 (6 bases). Sequenced material: PBMCs, taken around atezolizumab (anti-PD-L1) treatment. This TCR derives from a man aged 70 or older with urothelial cancer. CDR3 sequence (DNA): TGTGCCAGCAGCTTAACGGGGGGATCTAGCACAGATACGCAGTATTTT. Amino acids: CASSLTGGSSTDTQYF.